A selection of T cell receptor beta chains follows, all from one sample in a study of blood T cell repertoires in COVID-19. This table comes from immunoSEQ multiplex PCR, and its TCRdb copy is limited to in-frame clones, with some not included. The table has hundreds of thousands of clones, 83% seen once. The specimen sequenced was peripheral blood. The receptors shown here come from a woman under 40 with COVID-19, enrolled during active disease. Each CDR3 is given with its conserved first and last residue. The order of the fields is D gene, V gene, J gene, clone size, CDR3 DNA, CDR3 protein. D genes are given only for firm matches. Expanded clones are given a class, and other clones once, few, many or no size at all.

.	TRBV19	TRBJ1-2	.	TGTGCCAGTAGTATAGCTGGAGTCTCTAGCTATGGCTACACCTTC	CASSIAGVSSYGYTF
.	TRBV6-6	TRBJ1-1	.	TGTGCCAGCAGTTCCAGCGTGTACACTGAAGCTTTCTTT	CASSSSVYTEAFF
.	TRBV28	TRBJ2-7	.	TGTGCCAGCAGTTTCGGTCCCAAGTTCGAGCAGTACTTC	CASSFGPKFEQYF
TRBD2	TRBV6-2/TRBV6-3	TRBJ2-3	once	TGTGCCAGCAGCCTCCCGACTAGCGGGGCTATCAGAGCGCAGTATTTT	CASSLPTSGAIRAQYF
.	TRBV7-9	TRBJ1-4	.	TGTGCCAGCAGCCCTCAGGGTGAAAAACTGTTTTTT	CASSPQGEKLFF
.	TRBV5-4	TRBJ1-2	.	TGTGCCAGCAGCTTGTCAGGCCCGGCGGGGTATGGCTACACCTTC	CASSLSGPAGYGYTF
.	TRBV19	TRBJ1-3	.	TGTGCCAGTAGGAATCTCCGGGGGGAGTCTGGAAACACCATATATTTT	CASRNLRGESGNTIYF
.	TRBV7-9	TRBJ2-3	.	TGTGCCAGCAGCCAAATGGCGGGGATGGGAGATACGCAGTATTTT	CASSQMAGMGDTQYF
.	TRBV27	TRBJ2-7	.	TGTGCCAGCAGTTTTCGACTCAAACCCTACGAGCAGTACTTC	CASSFRLKPYEQYF
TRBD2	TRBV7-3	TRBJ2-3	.	TGTGCCAGCAGCCCAGGACTAGAGGCAGATACGCAGTATTTT	CASSPGLEADTQYF
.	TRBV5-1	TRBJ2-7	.	TGCGCCAGCAGCTTGGGGCAGGGGTGGGCCTACGAGCAGTACTTC	CASSLGQGWAYEQYF
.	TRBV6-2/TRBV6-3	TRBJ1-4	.	TGTGCCAGCAGTTACTCGAGCGGGATAGTCGTCGAACTGTTTTTT	CASSYSSGIVVELFF
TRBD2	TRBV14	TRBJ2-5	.	TGTGCCAGCAGCCTCGGGGTAGCGGGGGCCCAAGAGACCCAGTACTTC	CASSLGVAGAQETQYF
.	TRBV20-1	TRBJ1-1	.	TGCAGTGGGCAGGGGTACACTGAAGCTTTCTTT	CSGQGYTEAFF
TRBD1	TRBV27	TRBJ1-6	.	TGTGCCAGCAGCAAGAAACAGGGGGCGGACCATAATTCACCCCTCCACTTT	CASSKKQGADHNSPLHF
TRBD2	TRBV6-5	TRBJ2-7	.	TGTGCCAGCAGTTACCCAGGGACTACCCACGAGCAGTACTTC	CASSYPGTTHEQYF
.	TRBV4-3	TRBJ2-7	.	TGCGCCAGCAGCCAAGAGGGGAGCCTTGAGCAGTACTTC	CASSQEGSLEQYF
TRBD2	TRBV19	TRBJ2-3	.	TGTGCCAGTAGTATCGGCCTAGCGGGGAGCACAGATACGCAGTATTTT	CASSIGLAGSTDTQYF
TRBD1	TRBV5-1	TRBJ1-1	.	TGCGCCAGCAAAGGGGGCACGGTGAACACTGAAGCTTTCTTT	CASKGGTVNTEAFF
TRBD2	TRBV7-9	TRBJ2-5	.	TGTGCCAGCAGCTTAGCAGCCGGGACTAGCGGGGAGACCCAGTACTTC	CASSLAAGTSGETQYF
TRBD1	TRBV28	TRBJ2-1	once	TGTGCCAGCAGTTTGGGACAGGGGGCAATCAATGAGCAGTTCTTC	CASSLGQGAINEQFF
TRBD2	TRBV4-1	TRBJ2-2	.	TGCGCCAGCAGCCAGACCGTCGGACTAGCGGGGGGTGTCACCGGGGAGCTGTTTTTT	CASSQTVGLAGGVTGELFF
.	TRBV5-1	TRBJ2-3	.	TGCGCCAGCAGCTTGGAGCGAGTAGGCGGTACGCAGTATTTT	CASSLERVGGTQYF
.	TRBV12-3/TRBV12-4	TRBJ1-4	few	TGTGCCAGCAGTGAGACAGATAAACTGTTTTTT	CASSETDKLFF
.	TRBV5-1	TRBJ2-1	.	TGCGCCAGCAGCTTGACAGGCTACAATGAGCAGTTCTTC	CASSLTGYNEQFF
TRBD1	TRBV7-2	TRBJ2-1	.	TGTGCCAGCAGACTCCCCGGGACAGGGGGCAATGAGCAGTTCTTC	CASRLPGTGGNEQFF
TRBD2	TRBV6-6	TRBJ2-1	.	TGTGCCAGCAGTCCCTCAGCAGGGGCGGGGGGCCTTCTCTCCTACAATGAGCAGTTCTTC	CASSPSAGAGGLLSYNEQFF
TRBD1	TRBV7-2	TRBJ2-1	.	TGTGCCAGCAGCTCGGGACAGGGCAATGAGCAGTTCTTC	CASSSGQGNEQFF
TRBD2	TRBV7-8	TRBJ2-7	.	TGTGCCAGCAGCGTAAGCGGGGGAGGCTACGAGCAGTACTTC	CASSVSGGGYEQYF
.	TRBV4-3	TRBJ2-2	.	TGCGCCAGCAGCCAAGATCCTCCTAGTAGTGGCACCGGGGAGCTGTTTTTT	CASSQDPPSSGTGELFF
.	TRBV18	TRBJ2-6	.	TGTGCCAGCTCACCACCGAGCTCTGGGGCCAACGTCCTGACTTTC	CASSPPSSGANVLTF
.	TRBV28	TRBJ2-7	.	TGTGCCAGCAGTTCGGGAAAAGCTAACCGGACCGTTTACGAGCAGTACTTC	CASSSGKANRTVYEQYF
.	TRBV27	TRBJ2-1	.	TGTGCCAGCAGTTCCGCAGGGTCCTTCTACAATGAGCAGTTCTTC	CASSSAGSFYNEQFF
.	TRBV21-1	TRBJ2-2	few	TGTGCCAGCAGCTCCCCGACTAGCGGGGGGTCCACCGGGGAGCTGTTTTTT	CASSSPTSGGSTGELFF
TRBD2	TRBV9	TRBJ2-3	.	TGTGCCAGCAGCTCCCACGGGAGGGGCGTTACAGATACGCAGTATTTT	CASSSHGRGVTDTQYF